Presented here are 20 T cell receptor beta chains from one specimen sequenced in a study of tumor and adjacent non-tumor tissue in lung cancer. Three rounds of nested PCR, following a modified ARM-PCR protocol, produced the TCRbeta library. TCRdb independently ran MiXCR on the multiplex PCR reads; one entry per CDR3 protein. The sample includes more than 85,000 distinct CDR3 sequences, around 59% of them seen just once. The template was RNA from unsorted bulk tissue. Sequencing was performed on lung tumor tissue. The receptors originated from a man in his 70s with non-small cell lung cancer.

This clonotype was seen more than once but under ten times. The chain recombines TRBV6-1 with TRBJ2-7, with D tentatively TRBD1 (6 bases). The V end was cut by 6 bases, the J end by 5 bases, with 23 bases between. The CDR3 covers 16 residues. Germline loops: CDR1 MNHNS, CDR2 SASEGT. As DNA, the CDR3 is TGTGCCAGCAGCCGATTCAGACAGGCTTCAGGCGACGAGCAGTACTTC. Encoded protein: CASSRFRQASGDEQYF.

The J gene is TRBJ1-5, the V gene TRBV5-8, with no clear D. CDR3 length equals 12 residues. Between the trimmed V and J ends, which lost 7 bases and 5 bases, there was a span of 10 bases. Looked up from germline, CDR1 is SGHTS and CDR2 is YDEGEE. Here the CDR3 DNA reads TGTGCCAGCTGCTACCCATATCAGCCCCAGCATTTT. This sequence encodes CASCYPYQPQHF.

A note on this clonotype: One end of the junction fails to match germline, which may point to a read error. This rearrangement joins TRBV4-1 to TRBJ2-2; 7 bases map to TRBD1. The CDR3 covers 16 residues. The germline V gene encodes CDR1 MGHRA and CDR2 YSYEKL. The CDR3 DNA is TGTGCCAGCACCCAGGCCGGGACAGCGAACACCGGGGAGCTGTTTTTT. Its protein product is CASTQAGTANTGELFF.

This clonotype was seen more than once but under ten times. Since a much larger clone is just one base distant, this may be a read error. The CDR3 DNA sequence: TGTGCCAGCTGGCCGTTAGGGGCCTACGAGCAGTACTTC. Amino acids: CASWPLGAYEQYF. The rearrangement links TRBV6-5 to TRBJ2-7; tentative D call: TRBD1 (5 bases). The V end lost 8 bases, the J end lost 2 bases, and 13 bases lay between the germline ends. CDR3 length: 13 residues. Germline CDR1 reads MNHEY; CDR2 reads SVGAGI.

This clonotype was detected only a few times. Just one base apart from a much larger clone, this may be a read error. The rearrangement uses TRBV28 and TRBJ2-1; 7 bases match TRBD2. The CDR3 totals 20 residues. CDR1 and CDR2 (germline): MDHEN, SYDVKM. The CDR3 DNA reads TGTCCCAGCAGTTCTCATGATTGGGAGGCTAGCGGCATCTCCTACAATGAGCAGTTCTTC. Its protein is CPSSSHDWEASGISYNEQFF.

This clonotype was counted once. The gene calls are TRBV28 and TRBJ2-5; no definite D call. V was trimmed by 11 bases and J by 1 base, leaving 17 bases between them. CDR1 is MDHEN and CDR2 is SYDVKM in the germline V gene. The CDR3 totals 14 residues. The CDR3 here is CACGFGQLQETQYF. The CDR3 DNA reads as TGTGCCTGCGGCTTTGGGCAGCTCCAAGAGACCCAGTACTTC.

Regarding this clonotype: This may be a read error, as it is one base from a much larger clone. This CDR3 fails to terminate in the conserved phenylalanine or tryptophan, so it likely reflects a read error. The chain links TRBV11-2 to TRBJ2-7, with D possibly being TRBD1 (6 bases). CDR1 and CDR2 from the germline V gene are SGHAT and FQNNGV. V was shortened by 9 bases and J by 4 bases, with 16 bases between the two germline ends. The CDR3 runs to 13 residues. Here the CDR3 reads CASSLGTTYEQYL. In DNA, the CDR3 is TGTGCCAGTAGCCTCGGGACAACTTACGAGCAGTACCTC.

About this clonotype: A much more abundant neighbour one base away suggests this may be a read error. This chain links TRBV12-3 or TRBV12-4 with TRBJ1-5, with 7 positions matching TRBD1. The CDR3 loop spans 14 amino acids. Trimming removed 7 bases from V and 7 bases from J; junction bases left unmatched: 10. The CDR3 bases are TGTGCCAGCAATTTCGGGACAGCCGGGCAGCCCCAGCATTTT. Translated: CASNFGTAGQPQHF.

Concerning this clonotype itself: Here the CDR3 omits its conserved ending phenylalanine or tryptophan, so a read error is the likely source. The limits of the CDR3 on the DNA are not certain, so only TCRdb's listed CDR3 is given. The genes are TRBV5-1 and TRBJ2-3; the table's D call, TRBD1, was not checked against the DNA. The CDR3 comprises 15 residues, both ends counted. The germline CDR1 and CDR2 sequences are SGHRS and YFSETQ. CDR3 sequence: CASSFREPWTDTQFL.

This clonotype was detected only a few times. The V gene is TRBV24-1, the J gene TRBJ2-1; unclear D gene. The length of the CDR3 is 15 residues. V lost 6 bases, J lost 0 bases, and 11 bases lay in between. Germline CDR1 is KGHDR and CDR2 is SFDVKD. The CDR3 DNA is TGTGCCACCAGTCTAGGGTATAGCTCCTACAATGAGCAGTTCTTC. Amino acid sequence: CATSLGYSSYNEQFF.

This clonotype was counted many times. In DNA, the CDR3 is TGTGCCAGCAGTTTAGTCCCGACACAATACGAGCAGTACTTC. Its translation: CASSLVPTQYEQYF. The V and J genes are TRBV28 and TRBJ2-7; no clear D gene. Trimming took off 2 bases at V and 4 bases at J, with 12 bases between the two ends. The CDR3 totals 14 residues. Germline CDR1 is MDHEN and CDR2 is SYDVKM.

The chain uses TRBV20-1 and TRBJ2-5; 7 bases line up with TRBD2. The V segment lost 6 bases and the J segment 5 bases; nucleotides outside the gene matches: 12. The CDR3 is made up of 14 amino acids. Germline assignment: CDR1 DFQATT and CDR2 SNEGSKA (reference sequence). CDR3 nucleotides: TGCAGTGCCAGGAGCGGGGATAGATGGGAGACCCAGTACTTC. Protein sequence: CSARSGDRWETQYF.

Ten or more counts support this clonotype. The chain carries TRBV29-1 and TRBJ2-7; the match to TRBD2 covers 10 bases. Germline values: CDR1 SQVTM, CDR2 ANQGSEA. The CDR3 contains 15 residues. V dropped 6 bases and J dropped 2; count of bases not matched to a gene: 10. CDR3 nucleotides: TGCAGCGTACAAAAGGGAGCGGGAGGGCCCTACGAGCAGTACTTC. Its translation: CSVQKGAGGPYEQYF.

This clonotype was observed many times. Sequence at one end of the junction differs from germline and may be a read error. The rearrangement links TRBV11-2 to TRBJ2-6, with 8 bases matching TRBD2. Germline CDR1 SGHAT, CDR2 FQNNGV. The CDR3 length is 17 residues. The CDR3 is CASSSREGSSGANVLTF. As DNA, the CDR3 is TGTGCCAGTAGCTCCCGGGAGGGTAGCTCTGGGGCCAACGTCCTGACTTTC. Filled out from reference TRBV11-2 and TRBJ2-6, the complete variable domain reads EAGVAQSPRYKIIEKRQSVAFWCNPISGHATLYWYQQILGQGPKLLIQFQNNGVVDDSQLPKDRFSAERLKGVDSTLKIQPAKLEDSAVYLCASSSREGSSGANVLTFGAGSRLTVL.

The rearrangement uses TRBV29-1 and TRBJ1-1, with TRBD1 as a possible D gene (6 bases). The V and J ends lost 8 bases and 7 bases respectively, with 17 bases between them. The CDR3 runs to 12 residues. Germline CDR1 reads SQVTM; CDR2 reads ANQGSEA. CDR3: CSMYSGDGEAFF. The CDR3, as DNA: TGCAGCATGTATTCAGGGGATGGTGAAGCTTTCTTT.

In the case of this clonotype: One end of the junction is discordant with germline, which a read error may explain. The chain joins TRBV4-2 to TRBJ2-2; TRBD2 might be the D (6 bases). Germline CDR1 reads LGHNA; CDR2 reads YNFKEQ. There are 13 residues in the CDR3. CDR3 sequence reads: CASSWTSGGELFF. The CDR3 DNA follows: TGTGCCAGCTCCTGGACGTCAGGCGGGGAACTGTTTTTT.

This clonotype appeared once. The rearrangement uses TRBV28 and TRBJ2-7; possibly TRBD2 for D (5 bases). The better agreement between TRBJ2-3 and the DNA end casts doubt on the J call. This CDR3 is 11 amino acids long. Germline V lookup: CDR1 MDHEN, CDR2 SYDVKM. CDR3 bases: TGTGCCAGCACCTTCTCCCGGGGGCAGTATTTT. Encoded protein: CASTFSRGQYF.

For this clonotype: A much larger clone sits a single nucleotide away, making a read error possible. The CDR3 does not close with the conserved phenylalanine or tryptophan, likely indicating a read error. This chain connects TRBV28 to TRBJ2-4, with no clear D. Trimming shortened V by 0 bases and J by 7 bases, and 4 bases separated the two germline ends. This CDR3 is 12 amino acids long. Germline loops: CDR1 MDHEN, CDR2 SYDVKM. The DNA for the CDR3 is TGTGCCAGCAGTTTATGGGGGAACATTCAGTACCTC. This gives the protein CASSLWGNIQYL.

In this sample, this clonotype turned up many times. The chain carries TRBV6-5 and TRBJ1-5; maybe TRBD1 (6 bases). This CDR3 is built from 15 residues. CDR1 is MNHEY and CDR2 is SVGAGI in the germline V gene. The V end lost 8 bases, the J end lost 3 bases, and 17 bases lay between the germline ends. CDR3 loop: CASQGGQSLNQPQHF. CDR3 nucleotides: TGTGCCAGCCAAGGAGGACAGAGTCTCAATCAGCCCCAGCATTTT.

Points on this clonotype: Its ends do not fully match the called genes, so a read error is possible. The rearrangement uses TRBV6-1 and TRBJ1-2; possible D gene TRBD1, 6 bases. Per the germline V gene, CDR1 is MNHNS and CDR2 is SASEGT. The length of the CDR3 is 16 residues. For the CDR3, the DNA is TGTGCCAGCAGTCGGTCCGAGACAGGAGTTAACTATGGGTACACTTTC. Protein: CASSRSETGVNYGYTF.